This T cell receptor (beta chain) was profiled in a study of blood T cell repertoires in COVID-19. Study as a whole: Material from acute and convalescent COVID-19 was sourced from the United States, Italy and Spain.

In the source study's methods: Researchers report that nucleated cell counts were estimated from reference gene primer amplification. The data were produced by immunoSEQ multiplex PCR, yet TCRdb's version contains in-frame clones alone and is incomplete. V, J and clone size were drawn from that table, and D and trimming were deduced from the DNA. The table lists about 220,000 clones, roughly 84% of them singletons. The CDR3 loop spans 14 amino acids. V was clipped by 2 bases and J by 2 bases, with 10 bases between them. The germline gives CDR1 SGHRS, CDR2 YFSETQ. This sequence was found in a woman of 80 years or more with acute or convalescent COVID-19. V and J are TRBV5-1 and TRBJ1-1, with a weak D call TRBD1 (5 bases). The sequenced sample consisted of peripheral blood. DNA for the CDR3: TGCGCCAGCAGCTTCAGGGAAGGAAACACTGAAGCTTTCTTT. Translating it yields CASSFREGNTEAFF.